The rows below give T cell receptor beta chains drawn from one sample of a study of T cell responses to AZD1222 COVID-19 vaccine. The protocol was immunoSEQ multiplex PCR, while the TCRdb copy is restricted to in-frame clones and leaves out a portion. The table lists under 150,000 clones, over 90% of them singletons. The sequencing used peripheral blood, collected on day 0 of AZD1222 vaccination. The receptors stem from an adult in good health. Both conserved end residues are part of each CDR3. A D gene is named only where the DNA matches it firmly. Clone size, where shown, is once, few, many, or a class for clones that have expanded.

TRBJ2-5 | TRBV11-2 | NA | NA | TGTGCCAGCAGCTTAGTTCCTCAACTAGCTCGGGAGACCCAGTACTTC | CASSLVPQLARETQYF
TRBJ2-3 | TRBV11-3 | NA | NA | TGTGCCAGCAGCCCCGGAGGCCTAGGTTACGATACGCAGTATTTT | CASSPGGLGYDTQYF
TRBJ2-5 | TRBV10-3 | TRBD2 | NA | TGTGCCATCAGTGAGGAGCGGGAGGGCCTACGTATGGGACAAGAGACCCAGTACTTC | CAISEEREGLRMGQETQYF
TRBJ2-2 | TRBV7-3 | TRBD2 | NA | TGTGCCAGCAGCTTATCGGGAGGGCGCGCCGGGGAGCTGTTTTTT | CASSLSGGRAGELFF
TRBJ2-3 | TRBV7-3 | NA | once | TGTGCCAGCAGCCCCGGATCGGATACGCAGTATTTT | CASSPGSDTQYF
TRBJ2-7 | TRBV9 | TRBD1 | NA | TGTGCCAGCAGCGTAGTGGGACAGGGCAAGCAGTACTTC | CASSVVGQGKQYF
TRBJ2-7 | TRBV7-2 | NA | NA | TGTGCCAGCAGCTCCCCCCTCTCCTACGAGCAGTACTTC | CASSSPLSYEQYF
TRBJ2-7 | TRBV5-6 | NA | NA | TGTGCCAGCAACCCCCGGACAGTTAGCTCCTACGAGCAGTACTTC | CASNPRTVSSYEQYF
TRBJ1-2 | TRBV19 | NA | NA | TGTGCCAGTAGTGCCGGGGGAAGAATGGAGACATCGCGGTGGGGTGGCTACACCTTC | CASSAGGRMETSRWGGYTF
TRBJ2-7 | TRBV29-1 | TRBD2 | NA | TGCAGCGTGGGGAATGCGGGAGGGCTTTCCTACGAGCAGTACTTC | CSVGNAGGLSYEQYF
TRBJ1-2 | TRBV24-1 | NA | NA | TGTGCCACCAGCAGGGAAACTAACTATGGCTACACCTTC | CATSRETNYGYTF
TRBJ2-3 | TRBV21-1 | NA | NA | TGTGCCAGCAGCAAAATGGGACGTCCGGGACTAGCTTGCTCAGATACGCAGTATTTT | CASSKMGRPGLACSDTQYF
TRBJ1-1 | TRBV5-1 | NA | once | TGCGCCAGCAGCTTCCGAGTGGGGGCTGAAGCTTTCTTT | CASSFRVGAEAFF
TRBJ1-1 | TRBV5-1 | NA | NA | TGCGCCAGCAGCAACTCCCCCCCGGGGGCAACTGAAGCTTTCTTT | CASSNSPPGATEAFF
TRBJ1-5 | TRBV6-1 | NA | NA | TGTGCCAGCAGTGATCGTGGGGGGGGTCAGCCCCAGCATTTT | CASSDRGGGQPQHF
TRBJ2-7 | TRBV30 | TRBD1 | NA | TGTGCCTGGGACAGGGGATATCCCTACGAGCAGTACTTC | CAWDRGYPYEQYF
TRBJ2-3 | TRBV19 | NA | NA | TGTGCCAGTAGTCCCCGCACAGGGAGTACAGATACGCAGTATTTT | CASSPRTGSTDTQYF
TRBJ1-4 | TRBV7-8 | NA | NA | TGTGCCAGCAGCTATGGAAGTGCTAATGAAAAACTGTTTTTT | CASSYGSANEKLFF
TRBJ2-1 | TRBV5-1 | NA | NA | TGCGCCAGTCTACGGGACATAGGGATCAATGAGCAGTTCTTC | CASLRDIGINEQFF
TRBJ1-6 | TRBV18 | NA | NA | TGTGCCAGCTCACCGGTGGTGGGGGCGCAAAATTCACCCCTCCACTTT | CASSPVVGAQNSPLHF
TRBJ2-1 | TRBV4-3 | NA | NA | TGCGCCAGCAGCCCTGAATTCCGCTCCTACAATGAGCAGTTCTTC | CASSPEFRSYNEQFF
TRBJ2-7 | TRBV16 | TRBD2 | NA | TGTGCCAGCAGCCAATCCCGGGGGGGGAGCGAGCAGTACTTC | CASSQSRGGSEQYF
TRBJ1-5 | TRBV2 | NA | NA | TGTGCCAGCCGCCCCGGGGCAGTATACAATCAGCCCCAGCATTTT | CASRPGAVYNQPQHF
TRBJ1-2 | TRBV7-3 | NA | NA | TGTGCCAGCAGCTTGAACCCAGGCGTAGATGGCTACACCTTC | CASSLNPGVDGYTF
TRBJ2-3 | TRBV5-1 | NA | NA | TGCGCCAGCAGCTTGGCCGGCACAGATACGCAGTATTTT | CASSLAGTDTQYF
TRBJ2-7 | TRBV28 | NA | NA | TGTGCCAGCAGTCAGCCGGAGGGCAGAACTTACGAGCAGTACTTC | CASSQPEGRTYEQYF
TRBJ2-1 | TRBV5-1 | TRBD2 | NA | TGCGCCAGCAGCGGGGGACTAGCGGGAATCCGGACCCACAATGAGCAGTTCTTC | CASSGGLAGIRTHNEQFF
TRBJ1-5 | TRBV27 | TRBD1 | NA | TGTGCCAGCAGTCCCGGGGCAGGGGGTCAGCCCCAGCATTTT | CASSPGAGGQPQHF
TRBJ2-1 | TRBV29-1 | NA | once | TGCAGCGTTGTGCAGCGCGACACCAAATGGGTAAACAATGAGCAGTTCTTC | CSVVQRDTKWVNNEQFF
TRBJ1-2 | TRBV14 | NA | NA | TGTGCCAGCAGCCCAGGATTCAACTATGGCTACACCTTC | CASSPGFNYGYTF